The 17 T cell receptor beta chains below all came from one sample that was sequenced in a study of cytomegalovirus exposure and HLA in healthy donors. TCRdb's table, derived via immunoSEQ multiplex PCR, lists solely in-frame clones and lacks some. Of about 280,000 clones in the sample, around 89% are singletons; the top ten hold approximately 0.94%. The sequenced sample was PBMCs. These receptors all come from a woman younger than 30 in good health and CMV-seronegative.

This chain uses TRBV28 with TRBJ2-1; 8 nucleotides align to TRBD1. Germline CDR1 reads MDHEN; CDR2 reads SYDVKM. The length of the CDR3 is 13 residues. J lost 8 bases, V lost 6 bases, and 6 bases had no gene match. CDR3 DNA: TGTGCCAGCAGGCCACAGGGGGTCCATGAGCAGTTCTTC. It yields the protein CASRPQGVHEQFF.

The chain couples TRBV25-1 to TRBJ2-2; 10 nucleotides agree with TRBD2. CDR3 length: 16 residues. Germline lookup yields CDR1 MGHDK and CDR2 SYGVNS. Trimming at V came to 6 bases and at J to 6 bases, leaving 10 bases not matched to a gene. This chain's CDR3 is CASSLSSGRAPGELFF. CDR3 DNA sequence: TGTGCCAGCAGCCTATCGAGCGGGAGGGCCCCCGGGGAGCTGTTTTTT. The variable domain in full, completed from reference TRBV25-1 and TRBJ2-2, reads EADIYQTPRYLVIGTGKKITLECSQTMGHDKMYWYQQDPGMELHLIHYSYGVNSTEKGDLSSESTVSRIRTEHFPLTLESARPSHTSQYLCASSLSSGRAPGELFFGEGSRLTVL.

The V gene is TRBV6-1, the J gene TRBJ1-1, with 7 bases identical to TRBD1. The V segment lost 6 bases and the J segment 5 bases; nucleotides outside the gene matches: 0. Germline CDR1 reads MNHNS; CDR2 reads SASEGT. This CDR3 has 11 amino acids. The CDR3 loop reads CASSRGTEAFF. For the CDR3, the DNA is TGTGCCAGCAGCAGGGGGACTGAAGCTTTCTTT.

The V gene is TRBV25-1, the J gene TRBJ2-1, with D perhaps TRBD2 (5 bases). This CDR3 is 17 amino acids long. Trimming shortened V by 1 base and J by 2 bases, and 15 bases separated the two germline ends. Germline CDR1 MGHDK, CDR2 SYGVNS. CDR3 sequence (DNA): TGTGCCAGCAGTGAATCCACCGCCGGGAAAACCTACAATGAGCAGTTCTTC. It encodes CASSESTAGKTYNEQFF. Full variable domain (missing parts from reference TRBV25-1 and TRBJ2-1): EADIYQTPRYLVIGTGKKITLECSQTMGHDKMYWYQQDPGMELHLIHYSYGVNSTEKGDLSSESTVSRIRTEHFPLTLESARPSHTSQYLCASSESTAGKTYNEQFFGPGTRLTVL.

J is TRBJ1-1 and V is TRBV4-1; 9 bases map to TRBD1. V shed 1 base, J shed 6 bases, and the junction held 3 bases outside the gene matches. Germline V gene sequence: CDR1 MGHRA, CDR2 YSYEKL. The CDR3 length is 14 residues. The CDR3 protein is CASSQVYRGPEAFF. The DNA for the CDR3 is TGCGCCAGCAGCCAAGTATACAGGGGGCCTGAAGCTTTCTTT.

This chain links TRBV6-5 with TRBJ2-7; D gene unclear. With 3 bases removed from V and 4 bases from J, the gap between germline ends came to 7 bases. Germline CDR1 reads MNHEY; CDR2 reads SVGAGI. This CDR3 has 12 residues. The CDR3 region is CASSYDGYEQYF. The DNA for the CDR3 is TGTGCCAGCAGTTATGACGGGTACGAGCAGTACTTC.

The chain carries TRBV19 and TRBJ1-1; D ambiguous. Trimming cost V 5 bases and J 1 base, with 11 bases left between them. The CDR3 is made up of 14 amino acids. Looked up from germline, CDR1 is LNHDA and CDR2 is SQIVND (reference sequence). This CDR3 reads CASSPDTENTEAFF. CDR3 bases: TGTGCCAGTAGTCCCGACACGGAGAACACTGAAGCTTTCTTT.

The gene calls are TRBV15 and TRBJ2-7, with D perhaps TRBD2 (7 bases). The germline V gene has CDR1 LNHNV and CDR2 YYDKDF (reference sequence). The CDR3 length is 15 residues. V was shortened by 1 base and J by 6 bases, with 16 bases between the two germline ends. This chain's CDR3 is CATSRVKGGSSEQYF. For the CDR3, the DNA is TGTGCCACCAGCAGAGTGAAGGGGGGGAGTAGCGAGCAGTACTTC.

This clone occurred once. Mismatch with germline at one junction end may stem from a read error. The CDR3 coding sequence is TGCAGTGCTAGAGATATGGGGACACCTCATTTC. This sequence encodes CSARDMGTPHF. This chain joins TRBV20-1 and TRBJ2-7; D is perhaps TRBD1 (6 bases). The CDR3 contains 11 residues. The germline V gene encodes CDR1 DFQATT and CDR2 SNEGSKA (reference sequence).

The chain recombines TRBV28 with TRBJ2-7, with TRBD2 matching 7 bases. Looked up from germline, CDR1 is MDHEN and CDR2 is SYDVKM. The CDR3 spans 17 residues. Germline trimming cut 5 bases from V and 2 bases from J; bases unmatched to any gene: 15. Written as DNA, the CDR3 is TGTGCCAGCAGTCCCCCGGTAGCCCGGGAGGCCGCCTACGAGCAGTACTTC. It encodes CASSPPVAREAAYEQYF.

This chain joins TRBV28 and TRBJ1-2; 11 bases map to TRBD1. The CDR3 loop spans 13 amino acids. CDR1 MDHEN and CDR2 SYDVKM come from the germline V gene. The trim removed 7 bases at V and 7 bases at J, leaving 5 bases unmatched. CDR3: CASNLGTGGGYTF. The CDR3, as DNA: TGTGCCAGCAATCTCGGGACAGGGGGTGGCTACACCTTC.

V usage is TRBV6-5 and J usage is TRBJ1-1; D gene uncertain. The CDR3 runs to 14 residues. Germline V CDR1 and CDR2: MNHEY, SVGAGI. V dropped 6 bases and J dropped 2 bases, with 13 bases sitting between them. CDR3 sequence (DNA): TGTGCCAGCAGCAGACAAACCGGAAACACTGAAGCTTTCTTT. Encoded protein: CASSRQTGNTEAFF.

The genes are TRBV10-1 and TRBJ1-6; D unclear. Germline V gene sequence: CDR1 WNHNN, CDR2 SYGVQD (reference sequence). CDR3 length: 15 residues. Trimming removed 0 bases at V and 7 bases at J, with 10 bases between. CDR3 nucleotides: TGCGCCAGCAGTGAGTCGGCAGCGATGAATTCACCCCTCCACTTT. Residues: CASSESAAMNSPLHF.

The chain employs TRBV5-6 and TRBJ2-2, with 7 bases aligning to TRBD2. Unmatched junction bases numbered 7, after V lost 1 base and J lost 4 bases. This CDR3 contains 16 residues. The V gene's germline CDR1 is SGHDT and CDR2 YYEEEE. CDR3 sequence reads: CASSLFQRDVTGELFF. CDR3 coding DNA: TGTGCCAGCAGCTTGTTCCAGCGGGATGTCACCGGGGAGCTGTTTTTT.

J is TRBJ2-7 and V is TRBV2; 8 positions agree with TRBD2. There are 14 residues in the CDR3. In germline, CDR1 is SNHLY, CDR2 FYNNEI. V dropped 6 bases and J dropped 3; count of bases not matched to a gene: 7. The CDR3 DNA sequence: TGTGCCAGCAGGGCGAGGCTAGCGGGCTACGAGCAGTACTTC. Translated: CASRARLAGYEQYF.

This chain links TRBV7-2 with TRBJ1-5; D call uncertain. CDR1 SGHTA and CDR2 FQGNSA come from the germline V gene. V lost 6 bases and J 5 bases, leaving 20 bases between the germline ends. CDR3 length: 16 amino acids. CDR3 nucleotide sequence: TGTGCCAGCAGGCCTACGGCAGGAGGTTGGGATCAGCCCCAGCATTTT. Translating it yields CASRPTAGGWDQPQHF.

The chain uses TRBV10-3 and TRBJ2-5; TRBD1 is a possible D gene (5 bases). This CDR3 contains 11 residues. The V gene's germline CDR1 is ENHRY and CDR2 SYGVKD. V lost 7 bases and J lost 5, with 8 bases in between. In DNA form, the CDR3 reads TGTGCCATCAAGGGGCTGGAGACCCAGTACTTC. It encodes CAIKGLETQYF.